The TCR delta chain under discussion was sequenced for a study of gamma-delta chains in newborns, infants, children. Turning to the study itself: Microbial exposure reportedly drives polyclonal innate γδ T cell expansion after birth.

The CDR3 is made up of 20 amino acids. Germline CDR1 is GEAIGNYY and CDR2 is EKD. TCRdb reprocessed the reads using CATT. The sample has roughly 1,300 delta-chain clones, approximately 1.2% seen once. This clone was found a few times. A far more abundant clone sits one base away, making this likely a read error. The sample contains more than one DNA sequence encoding this CDR3. This TCR was recovered from a child in good health. The sample consisted of blood. The genes are TRDV2 and TRDJ1, with D maybe TRDD3 (5 bases). CDR3 DNA sequence: TGTGCCTGCGACACTCTAATCCCCAGTCCGGGGACCAACTACACCGATAAACTCATCTTT. As protein: CACDTLIPSPGTNYTDKLIF.